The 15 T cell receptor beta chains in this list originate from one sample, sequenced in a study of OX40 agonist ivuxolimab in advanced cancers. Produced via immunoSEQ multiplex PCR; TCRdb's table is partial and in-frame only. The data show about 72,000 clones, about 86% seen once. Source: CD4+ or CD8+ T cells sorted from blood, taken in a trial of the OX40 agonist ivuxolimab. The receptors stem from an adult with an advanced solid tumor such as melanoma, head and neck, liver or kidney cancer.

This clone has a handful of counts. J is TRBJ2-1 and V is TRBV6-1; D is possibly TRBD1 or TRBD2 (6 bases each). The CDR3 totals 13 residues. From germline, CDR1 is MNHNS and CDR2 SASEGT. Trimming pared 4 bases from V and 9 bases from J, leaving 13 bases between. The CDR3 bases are TGTGCCAGCAGTGTGGGGGGCCGGGGTGAGCAGTTCTTC. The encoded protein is CASSVGGRGEQFF.

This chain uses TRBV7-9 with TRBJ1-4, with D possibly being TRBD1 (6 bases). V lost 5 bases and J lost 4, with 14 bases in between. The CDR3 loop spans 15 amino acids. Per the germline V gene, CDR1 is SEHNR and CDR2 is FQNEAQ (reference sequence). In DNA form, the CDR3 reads TGTGCCAGCAGCAAGGGCCAGGGGCGTAATGAAAAACTGTTTTTT. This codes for CASSKGQGRNEKLFF.

The CDR3 region is CATSRAAETQYF. In DNA, the CDR3 is TGTGCCACCAGCAGAGCGGCGGAGACCCAGTACTTC. The V gene is TRBV15, the J gene TRBJ2-5, with D unclear. The CDR3 runs 12 residues. Germline CDR1 and CDR2: LNHNV and YYDKDF (reference sequence). V was cut by 1 base and J by 5 bases, with 5 bases left in between.

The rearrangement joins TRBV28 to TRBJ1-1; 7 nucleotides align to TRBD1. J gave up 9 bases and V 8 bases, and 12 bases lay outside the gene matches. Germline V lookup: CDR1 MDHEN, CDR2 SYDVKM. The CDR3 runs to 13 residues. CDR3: CASGTSGTEKAFF. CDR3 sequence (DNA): TGTGCCAGCGGTACCTCCGGGACAGAAAAAGCTTTCTTT.

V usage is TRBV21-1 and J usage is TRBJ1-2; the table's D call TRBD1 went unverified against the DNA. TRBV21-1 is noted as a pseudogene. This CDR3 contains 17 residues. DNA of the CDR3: TGTGCCAGCAGCAAAGAATTGGCGGAGGGGGCGAATTATGGCTACACCTTC. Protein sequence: CASSKELAEGANYGYTF.

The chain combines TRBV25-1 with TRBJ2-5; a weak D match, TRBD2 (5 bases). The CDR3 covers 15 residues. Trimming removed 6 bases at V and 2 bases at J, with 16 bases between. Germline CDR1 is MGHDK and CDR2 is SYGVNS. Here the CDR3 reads CASSPLSGSQETQYF. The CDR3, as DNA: TGTGCCAGCAGCCCTCTTTCGGGGTCACAAGAGACCCAGTACTTC.

This chain's CDR3 is CASQTGAAPYEQYF. The CDR3, as DNA: TGTGCCAGCCAGACCGGGGCAGCTCCCTACGAGCAGTACTTC. V gene TRBV28 combines with J gene TRBJ2-7; D possibly uses TRBD1 or TRBD2 (5 bases each). Germline V lookup: CDR1 MDHEN, CDR2 SYDVKM. Trimming stripped 8 bases from V and 2 bases from J, with 16 bases between. CDR3 size: 14 residues.

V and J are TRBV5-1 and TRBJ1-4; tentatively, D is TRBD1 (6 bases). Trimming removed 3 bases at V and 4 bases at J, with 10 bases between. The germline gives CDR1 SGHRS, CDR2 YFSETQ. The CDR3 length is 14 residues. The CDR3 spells CASSWGPDNEKLFF. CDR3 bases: TGCGCCAGCAGCTGGGGGCCTGATAATGAAAAACTGTTTTTT.

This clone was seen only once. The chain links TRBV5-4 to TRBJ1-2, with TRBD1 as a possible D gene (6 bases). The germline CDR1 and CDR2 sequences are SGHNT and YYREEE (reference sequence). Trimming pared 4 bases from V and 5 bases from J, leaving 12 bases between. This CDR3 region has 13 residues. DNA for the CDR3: TGTGCCAGCAGCCGGGCAGGGGAGTATGGCTACACCTTC. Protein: CASSRAGEYGYTF. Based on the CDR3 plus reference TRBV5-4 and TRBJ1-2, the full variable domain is ETGVTQSPTHLIKTRGQQVTLRCSSQSGHNTVSWYQQALGQGPQFIFQYYREEENGRGNFPPRFSGLQFPNYSSELNVNALELDDSALYLCASSRAGEYGYTFGSGTRLTVV.

The CDR3 nucleotides are TGTGCCAGCAGCTTGCTTTTGCGAGCGGGAGTTAATGAGCAGTTCTTC. It yields the protein CASSLLLRAGVNEQFF. The chain combines TRBV5-6 with TRBJ2-1, with 8 bases identical to TRBD2. The CDR3 runs to 16 residues. V shed 1 base and J 7 bases; nucleotides not matched to a gene: 10. Germline V lookup: CDR1 SGHDT, CDR2 YYEEEE.

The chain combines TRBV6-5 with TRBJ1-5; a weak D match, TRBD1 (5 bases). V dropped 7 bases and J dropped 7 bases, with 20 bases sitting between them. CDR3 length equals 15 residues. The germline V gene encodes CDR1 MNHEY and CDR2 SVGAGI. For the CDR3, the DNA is TGTGCCAGCACCCCCCCCGGGCGGGGGGGACAGCCCCAGCATTTT. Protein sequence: CASTPPGRGGQPQHF.

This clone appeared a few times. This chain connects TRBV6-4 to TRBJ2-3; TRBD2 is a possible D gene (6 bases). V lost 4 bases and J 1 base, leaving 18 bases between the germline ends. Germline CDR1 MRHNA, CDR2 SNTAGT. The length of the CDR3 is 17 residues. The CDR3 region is CASSVGIGSRGTDTQYF. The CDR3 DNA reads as TGTGCCAGCAGTGTTGGGATCGGGAGTCGGGGCACAGATACGCAGTATTTT.

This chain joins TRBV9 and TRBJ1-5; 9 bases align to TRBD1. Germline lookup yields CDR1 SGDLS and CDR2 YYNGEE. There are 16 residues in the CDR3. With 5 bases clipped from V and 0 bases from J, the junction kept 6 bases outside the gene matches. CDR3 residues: CASRGQGEYSNQPQHF. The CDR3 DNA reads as TGTGCCAGCAGGGGACAGGGAGAATATAGCAATCAGCCCCAGCATTTT.

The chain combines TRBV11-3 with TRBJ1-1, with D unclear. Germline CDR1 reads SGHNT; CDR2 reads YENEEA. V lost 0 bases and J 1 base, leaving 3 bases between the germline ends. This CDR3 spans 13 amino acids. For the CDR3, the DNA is TGTGCCAGCAGCTTAGAACAGAACACTGAAGCTTTCTTT. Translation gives CASSLEQNTEAFF.

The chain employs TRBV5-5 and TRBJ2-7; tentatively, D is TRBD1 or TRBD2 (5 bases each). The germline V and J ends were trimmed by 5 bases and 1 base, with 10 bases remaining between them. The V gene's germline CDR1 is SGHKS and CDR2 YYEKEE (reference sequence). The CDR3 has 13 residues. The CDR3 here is CASRRGGSYEQYF. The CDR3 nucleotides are TGTGCCAGCAGACGGGGCGGGTCCTACGAGCAGTACTTC.